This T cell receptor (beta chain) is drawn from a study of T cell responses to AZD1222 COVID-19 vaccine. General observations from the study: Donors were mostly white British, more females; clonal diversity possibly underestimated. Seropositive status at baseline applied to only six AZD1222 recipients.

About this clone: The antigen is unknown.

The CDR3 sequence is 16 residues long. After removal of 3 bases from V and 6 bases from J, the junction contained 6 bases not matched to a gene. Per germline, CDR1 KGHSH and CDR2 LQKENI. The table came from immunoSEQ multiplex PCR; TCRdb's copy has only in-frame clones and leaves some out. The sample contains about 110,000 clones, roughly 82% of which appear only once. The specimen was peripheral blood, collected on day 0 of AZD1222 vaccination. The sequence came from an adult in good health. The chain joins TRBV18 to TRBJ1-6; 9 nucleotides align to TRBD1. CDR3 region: CASSPFAGQGNSPLHF. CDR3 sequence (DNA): TGTGCCAGCTCACCCTTCGCGGGACAGGGTAATTCACCCCTCCACTTT.